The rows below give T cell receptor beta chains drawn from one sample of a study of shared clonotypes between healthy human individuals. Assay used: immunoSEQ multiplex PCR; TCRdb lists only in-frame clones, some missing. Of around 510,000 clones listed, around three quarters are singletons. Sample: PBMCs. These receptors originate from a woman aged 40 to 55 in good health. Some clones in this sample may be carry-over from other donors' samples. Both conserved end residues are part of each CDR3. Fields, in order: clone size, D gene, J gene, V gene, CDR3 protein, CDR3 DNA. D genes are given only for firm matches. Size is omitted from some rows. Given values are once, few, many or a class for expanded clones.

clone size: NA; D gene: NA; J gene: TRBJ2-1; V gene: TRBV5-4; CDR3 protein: CASSLGNEQFF; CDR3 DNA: TGTGCCAGCAGCTTGGGGAATGAGCAGTTCTTC
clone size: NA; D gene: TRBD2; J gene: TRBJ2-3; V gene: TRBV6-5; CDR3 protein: CATSAGADTQYF; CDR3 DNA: TGTGCCACCTCTGCGGGAGCAGATACGCAGTATTTT
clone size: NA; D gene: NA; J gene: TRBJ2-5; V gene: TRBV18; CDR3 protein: CASSLGTRRETQYF; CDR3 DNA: TGTGCCAGCTCACTGGGGACACGGCGTGAGACCCAGTACTTC
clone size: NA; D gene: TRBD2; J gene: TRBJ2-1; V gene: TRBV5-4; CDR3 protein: CASSLVAGEYGEQFF; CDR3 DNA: TGTGCCAGCAGCTTGGTAGCGGGAGAGTACGGTGAGCAGTTCTTC
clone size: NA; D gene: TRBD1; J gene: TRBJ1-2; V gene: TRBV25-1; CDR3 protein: CASSLKMTGDGYTF; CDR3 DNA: TGTGCCAGCAGCTTGAAGATGACAGGGGATGGCTACACCTTC
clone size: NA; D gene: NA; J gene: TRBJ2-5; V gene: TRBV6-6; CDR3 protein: CASSYEGGKETQYF; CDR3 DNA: TGTGCCAGCAGTTACGAGGGGGGAAAAGAGACCCAGTACTTC
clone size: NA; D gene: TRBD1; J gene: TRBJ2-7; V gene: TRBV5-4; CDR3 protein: CASSFGQGAHTEQYF; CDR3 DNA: TGTGCCAGCAGCTTCGGACAGGGGGCGCATACCGAGCAGTACTTC
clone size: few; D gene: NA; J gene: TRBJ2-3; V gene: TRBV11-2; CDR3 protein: CASSPGRTQYF; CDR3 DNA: TGTGCCAGCAGCCCGGGACGCACGCAGTATTTT
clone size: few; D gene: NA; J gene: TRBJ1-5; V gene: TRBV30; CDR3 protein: CAWSVQGDQPQHF; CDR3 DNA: TGTGCCTGGAGTGTACAGGGAGATCAGCCCCAGCATTTT
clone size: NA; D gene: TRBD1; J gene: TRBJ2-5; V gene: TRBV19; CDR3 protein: CASSSRQGRETQYF; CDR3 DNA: TGTGCCAGTAGTAGCCGACAGGGACGCGAGACCCAGTACTTC
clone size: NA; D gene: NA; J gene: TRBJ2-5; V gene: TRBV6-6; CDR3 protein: CASSYAGSQETQHF; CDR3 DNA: TGTGCCAGCAGTTACGCGGGGTCCCAAGAGACCCAGCACTTC
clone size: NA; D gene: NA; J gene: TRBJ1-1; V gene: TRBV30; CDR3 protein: CAWRPKLGPGGDKAFF; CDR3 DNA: TGTGCCTGGAGGCCGAAGTTAGGACCCGGCGGGGATAAAGCTTTCTTT
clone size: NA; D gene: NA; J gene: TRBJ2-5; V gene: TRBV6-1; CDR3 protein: CASSGNRGRSETQYF; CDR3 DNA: TGTGCCAGCAGTGGGAATCGGGGGAGGTCAGAGACCCAGTACTTC
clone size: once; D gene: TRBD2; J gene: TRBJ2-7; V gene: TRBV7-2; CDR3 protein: CASSPILAGAYEQYF; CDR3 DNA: TGTGCCAGCAGCCCTATACTAGCGGGAGCCTACGAGCAGTACTTC
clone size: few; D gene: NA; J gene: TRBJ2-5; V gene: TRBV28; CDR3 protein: CASWAEPQETQYF; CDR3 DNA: TGTGCCAGCTGGGCTGAACCCCAAGAGACCCAGTACTTC
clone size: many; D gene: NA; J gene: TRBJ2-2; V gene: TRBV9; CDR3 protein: CASSRWGTNTGELFF; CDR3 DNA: TGTGCCAGCAGCCGGTGGGGAACGAACACCGGGGAGCTGTTTTTT
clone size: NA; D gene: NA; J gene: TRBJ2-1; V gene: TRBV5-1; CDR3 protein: CASSLESLIWDNEQFF; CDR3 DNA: TGCGCCAGCAGCTTGGAGAGTCTGATCTGGGACAATGAGCAGTTCTTC
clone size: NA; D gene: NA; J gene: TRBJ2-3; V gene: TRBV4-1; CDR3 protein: CASSQPGSATDTQYF; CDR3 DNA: TGCGCCAGCAGCCAACCTGGTAGCGCCACAGATACGCAGTATTTT
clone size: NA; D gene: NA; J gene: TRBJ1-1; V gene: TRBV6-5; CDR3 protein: CASSYPGTKNTEAFF; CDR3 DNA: TGTGCCAGCAGTTACCCCGGGACAAAGAACACTGAAGCTTTCTTT
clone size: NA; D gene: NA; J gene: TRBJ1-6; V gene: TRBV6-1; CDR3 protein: CATIGRKNSPLHF; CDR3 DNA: TGTGCCACCATCGGGAGAAAGAATTCACCCCTCCACTTT
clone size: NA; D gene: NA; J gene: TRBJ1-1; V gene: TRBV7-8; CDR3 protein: CASSFGTEAFF; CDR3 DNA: TGTGCCAGCAGCTTCGGGACTGAAGCTTTCTTT
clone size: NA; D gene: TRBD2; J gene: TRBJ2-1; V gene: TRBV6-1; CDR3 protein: CASTLGSGSNEQFF; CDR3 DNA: TGTGCCAGCACACTAGGGAGCGGGAGCAATGAGCAGTTCTTC
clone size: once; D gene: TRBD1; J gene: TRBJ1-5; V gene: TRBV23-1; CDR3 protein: CASGPQTQGAQRPQHF; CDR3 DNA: TGCGCCAGCGGACCCCAAACCCAGGGGGCACAGAGGCCCCAGCATTTT
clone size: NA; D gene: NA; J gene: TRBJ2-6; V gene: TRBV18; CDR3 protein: CASSPVVSGANVLTF; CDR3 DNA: TGTGCCAGCTCACCAGTGGTTTCTGGGGCCAACGTCCTGACTTTC
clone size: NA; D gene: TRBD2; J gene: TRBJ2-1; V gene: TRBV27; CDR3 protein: CASSLTVGTSLVGNEQFF; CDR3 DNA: TGTGCCAGCAGCCTGACCGTCGGGACTAGCCTTGTTGGGAATGAGCAGTTCTTC
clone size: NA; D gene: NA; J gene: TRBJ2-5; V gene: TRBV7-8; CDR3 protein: CASSFNRGKETQYF; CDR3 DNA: TGTGCCAGCAGCTTTAACCGGGGGAAGGAGACCCAGTACTTC
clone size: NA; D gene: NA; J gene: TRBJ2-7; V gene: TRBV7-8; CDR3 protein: CASSFGRSYEQYF; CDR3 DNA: TGTGCCAGCAGCTTCGGCCGTTCCTACGAGCAGTACTTC
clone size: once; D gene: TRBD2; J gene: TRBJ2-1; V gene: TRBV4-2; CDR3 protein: CASSPLAPPSGRGGNEQFF; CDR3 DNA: TGTGCCAGCAGCCCCCTGGCTCCGCCTAGCGGGAGAGGGGGGAATGAGCAGTTCTTC
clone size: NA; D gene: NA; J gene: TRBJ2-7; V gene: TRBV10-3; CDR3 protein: CATSHSYEQYF; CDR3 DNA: TGTGCCACCAGTCATTCCTACGAGCAGTACTTC
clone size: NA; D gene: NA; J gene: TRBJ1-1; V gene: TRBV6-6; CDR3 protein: CASSSTPEAFF; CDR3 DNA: TGTGCCAGCAGTTCTACACCTGAAGCTTTCTTT
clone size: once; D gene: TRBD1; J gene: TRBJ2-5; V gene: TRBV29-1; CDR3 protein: CSVGDRAVEETQYF; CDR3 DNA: TGCAGCGTCGGGGACAGGGCGGTCGAGGAGACCCAGTACTTC
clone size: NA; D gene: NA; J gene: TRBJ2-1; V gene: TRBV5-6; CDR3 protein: CASSPGGNEQFF; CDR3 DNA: TGTGCCAGCAGCCCAGGGGGGAATGAGCAGTTCTTC
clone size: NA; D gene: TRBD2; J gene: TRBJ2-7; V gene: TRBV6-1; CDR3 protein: CASRNRAGVGGEQYF; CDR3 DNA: TGTGCCAGCAGGAATAGGGCGGGAGTAGGAGGGGAGCAGTACTTC
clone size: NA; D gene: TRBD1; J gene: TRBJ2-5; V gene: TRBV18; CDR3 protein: CASSLRDRRSGETQYF; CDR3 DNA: TGTGCCAGCTCACTCCGGGACAGGAGGTCAGGAGAGACCCAGTACTTC
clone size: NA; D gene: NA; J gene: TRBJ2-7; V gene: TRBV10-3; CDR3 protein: CAISEAGSESEQYF; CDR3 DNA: TGTGCCATCAGTGAGGCCGGATCTGAGAGCGAGCAGTACTTC
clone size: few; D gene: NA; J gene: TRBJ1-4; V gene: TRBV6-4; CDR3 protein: CASIPPNQCAEKLFF; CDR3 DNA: TGTGCCAGCATCCCCCCAAACCAGTGCGCTGAAAAACTGTTTTTT
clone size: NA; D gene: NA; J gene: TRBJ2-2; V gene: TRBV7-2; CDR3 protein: CASSLRGNTGELFF; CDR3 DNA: TGTGCCAGCAGCTTACGGGGGAACACCGGGGAGCTGTTTTTT
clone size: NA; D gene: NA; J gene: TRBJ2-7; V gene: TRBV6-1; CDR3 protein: CASRTTVASSYEQYF; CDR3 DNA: TGTGCCAGCAGGACGACAGTTGCCAGCTCCTACGAGCAGTACTTC
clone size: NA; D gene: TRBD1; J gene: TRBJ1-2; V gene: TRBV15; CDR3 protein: CATSPDRGNYGYTF; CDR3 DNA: TGTGCCACCAGCCCGGACAGGGGGAACTATGGCTACACCTTC
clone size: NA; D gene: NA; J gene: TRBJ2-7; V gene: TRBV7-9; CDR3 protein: CASSSGRLDEQYF; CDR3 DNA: TGTGCCAGCAGCTCCGGACGATTGGACGAGCAGTACTTC
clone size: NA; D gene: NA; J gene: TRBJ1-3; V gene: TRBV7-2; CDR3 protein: CASSLRGRLGNTIYF; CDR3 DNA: TGTGCCAGCAGCTTACGGGGAAGGCTAGGAAACACCATATATTTT
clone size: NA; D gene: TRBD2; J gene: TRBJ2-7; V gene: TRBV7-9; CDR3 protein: CASSPRGPGGRNSEQYF; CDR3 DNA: TGTGCCAGCAGCCCCAGAGGTCCGGGGGGGAGAAACTCCGAGCAGTACTTC
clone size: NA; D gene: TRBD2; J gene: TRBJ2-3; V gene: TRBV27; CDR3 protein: CASSFKGLAGDTQYF; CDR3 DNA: TGTGCCAGCAGTTTTAAGGGCTTAGCGGGAGATACGCAGTATTTT
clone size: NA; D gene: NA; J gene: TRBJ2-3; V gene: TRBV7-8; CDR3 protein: CASSLGGGTSTDTQYF; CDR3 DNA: TGTGCCAGCAGCTTAGGTGGCGGCACTAGCACAGATACGCAGTATTTT
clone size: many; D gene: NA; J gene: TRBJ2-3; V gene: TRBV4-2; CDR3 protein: CASSQPAVWCTDTQYF; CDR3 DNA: TGTGCCAGCAGCCAGCCCGCTGTTTGGTGCACAGATACGCAGTATTTT
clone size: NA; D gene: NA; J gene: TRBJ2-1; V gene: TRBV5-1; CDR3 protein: CASRERGGDNEQFF; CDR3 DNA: TGCGCCAGCAGGGAGAGGGGCGGAGACAATGAGCAGTTCTTC
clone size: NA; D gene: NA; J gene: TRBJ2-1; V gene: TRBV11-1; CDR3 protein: CASSYNHNEQFF; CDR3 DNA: TGTGCCAGCAGCTACAATCACAATGAGCAGTTCTTC
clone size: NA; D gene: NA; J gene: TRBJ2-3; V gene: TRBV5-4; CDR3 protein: CASGRGSGGSTDTQYF; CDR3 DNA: TGTGCCAGCGGCCGTGGCTCCGGGGGTAGCACAGATACACAGTATTTT
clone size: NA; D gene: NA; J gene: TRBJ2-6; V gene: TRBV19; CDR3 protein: CASTGIAGANVLTF; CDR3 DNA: TGTGCCAGTACAGGGATTGCTGGGGCCAACGTCCTGACTTTC
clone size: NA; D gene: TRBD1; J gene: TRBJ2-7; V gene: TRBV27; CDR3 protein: CASSPIGTVLGEQYF; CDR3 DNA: TGTGCCAGCAGCCCGATAGGGACAGTCCTAGGTGAGCAGTACTTC